A selection of T cell receptor beta chains follows, all from one sample in a study of OX40 agonist ivuxolimab in advanced cancers. Libraries were prepared by immunoSEQ multiplex PCR; TCRdb keeps only in-frame clonotypes and omits some of them. The table has roughly 75,000 clones, around nine tenths seen once; the top ten hold 10% to 15%. The source was CD4+ or CD8+ T cells sorted from blood, collected in a trial of the OX40 agonist ivuxolimab. Receptors were obtained from an adult with an advanced solid tumor such as melanoma, head and neck, liver or kidney cancer. CDR3s include the opening cysteine and the closing phenylalanine or tryptophan. A D gene is named only where the DNA matches it firmly. Clone size is not always given. Where it is, it says once, few, many or a class for expanded clones.

J gene: TRBJ2-3
CDR3 length: 17
V gene: TRBV5-1
D gene: TRBD1
clone size: -
CDR3 DNA: TGCGCCAGCAGCGCCCGGGACAGGGAAACTAGCACAGATACGCAGTATTTT
CDR3 protein: CASSARDRETSTDTQYF

J gene: TRBJ1-5
CDR3 length: 10
V gene: TRBV27
D gene: -
clone size: -
CDR3 DNA: TGTGCCAGCAGTAGTCAGCCCCAGCATTTT
CDR3 protein: CASSSQPQHF

J gene: TRBJ2-1
CDR3 length: 13
V gene: TRBV27
D gene: -
clone size: once
CDR3 DNA: TGTGCCAGCAGTAGGGTTTCCTACAATGAGCAGTTCTTC
CDR3 protein: CASSRVSYNEQFF

J gene: TRBJ2-7
CDR3 length: 13
V gene: TRBV7-9
D gene: -
clone size: -
CDR3 DNA: TGTGCCAGCAGCTTGGAGGGGGCCTACGAGCAGTACTTC
CDR3 protein: CASSLEGAYEQYF

J gene: TRBJ1-1
CDR3 length: 13
V gene: TRBV5-6
D gene: -
clone size: -
CDR3 DNA: TGTGCCAGCAGCTTGGTGGCGGGCACTGAAGCTTTCTTT
CDR3 protein: CASSLVAGTEAFF

J gene: TRBJ2-7
CDR3 length: 13
V gene: TRBV19
D gene: -
clone size: -
CDR3 DNA: TGTGCCAGTAGTCTCCGCGGGACCTACGAGCAGTACTTC
CDR3 protein: CASSLRGTYEQYF

J gene: TRBJ2-1
CDR3 length: 15
V gene: TRBV11-2
D gene: -
clone size: -
CDR3 DNA: TGTGCCAGCAGCCTGGGACGAGCCTCCTACAATGAGCAGTTCTTC
CDR3 protein: CASSLGRASYNEQFF

J gene: TRBJ2-7
CDR3 length: 11
V gene: TRBV2
D gene: -
clone size: once
CDR3 DNA: TGTGCCAGCAGCGTGGAAACGGAGCAGTACTTC
CDR3 protein: CASSVETEQYF

J gene: TRBJ1-6
CDR3 length: 15
V gene: TRBV21-1
D gene: -
clone size: -
CDR3 DNA: TGTGCCAGCAGCCACAGGGGGCGCGAGGATTCACCCCTCCACTTT
CDR3 protein: CASSHRGREDSPLHF

J gene: TRBJ2-5
CDR3 length: 11
V gene: TRBV20-1
D gene: -
clone size: -
CDR3 DNA: TGCAGTGCTGGGGTGGGGGAGACCCAGTACTTC
CDR3 protein: CSAGVGETQYF

J gene: TRBJ1-5
CDR3 length: 15
V gene: TRBV5-6
D gene: -
clone size: -
CDR3 DNA: TGTGCCAGCAGCTTGGCGTGGCAGGGTGGTCAGCCCCAGCATTTT
CDR3 protein: CASSLAWQGGQPQHF

J gene: TRBJ2-7
CDR3 length: 14
V gene: TRBV27
D gene: TRBD1
clone size: -
CDR3 DNA: TGTGCCAGCAGTTTGACGGGACAGTCCTACGAGCAGTACTTC
CDR3 protein: CASSLTGQSYEQYF

J gene: TRBJ1-2
CDR3 length: 16
V gene: TRBV10-3
D gene: TRBD1
clone size: -
CDR3 DNA: TGTGCCATCAGTGAGTCGCGGGGACAGGGGAACTATGGCTACACCTTC
CDR3 protein: CAISESRGQGNYGYTF

J gene: TRBJ1-1
CDR3 length: 11
V gene: TRBV6-5
D gene: -
clone size: -
CDR3 DNA: TGTGCCAGCAGTTATTCAGGATCGGCTTTCTTT
CDR3 protein: CASSYSGSAFF

J gene: TRBJ1-4
CDR3 length: 18
V gene: TRBV27
D gene: TRBD1
clone size: -
CDR3 DNA: TGTGCCAGCAGTCCCGGGACAGGGGCTTATGGTACTAATGAAAAACTGTTTTTT
CDR3 protein: CASSPGTGAYGTNEKLFF

J gene: TRBJ2-7
CDR3 length: 14
V gene: TRBV6-5
D gene: -
clone size: -
CDR3 DNA: TGTGCCAGCAGTTACTCGGGAGGGGGCGGCGAGCAGTACTTC
CDR3 protein: CASSYSGGGGEQYF

J gene: TRBJ1-1
CDR3 length: 13
V gene: TRBV7-6
D gene: -
clone size: -
CDR3 DNA: TGTGCCAGCAGCTTAGGGATGAACACTGAAGCTTTCTTT
CDR3 protein: CASSLGMNTEAFF

J gene: TRBJ2-7
CDR3 length: 12
V gene: TRBV14
D gene: -
clone size: -
CDR3 DNA: TGTGCCAGCAGCCGGCAGAACGACGAGCAGTACTTC
CDR3 protein: CASSRQNDEQYF

J gene: TRBJ2-6
CDR3 length: 19
V gene: TRBV11-2
D gene: -
clone size: once
CDR3 DNA: TGTGCCAGCAGCCCCTTGTCGACAGGCTTTAGCTCTGGGGCCAACGTCCTGACTTTC
CDR3 protein: CASSPLSTGFSSGANVLTF

J gene: TRBJ2-2
CDR3 length: 16
V gene: TRBV5-8
D gene: TRBD1
clone size: -
CDR3 DNA: TGTGCCAGCAGCATACAGACAGGGTGGAACACCGGGGAGCTGTTTTTT
CDR3 protein: CASSIQTGWNTGELFF

J gene: TRBJ1-4
CDR3 length: 14
V gene: TRBV6-1
D gene: -
clone size: once
CDR3 DNA: TGTGCCAGCAGTGAACCGGGGACTAATGAAAAACTGTTTTTT
CDR3 protein: CASSEPGTNEKLFF

J gene: TRBJ1-3
CDR3 length: 12
V gene: TRBV13
D gene: -
clone size: -
CDR3 DNA: TGTGCCAGCAGTTACCAGGGAAACACCATATATTTT
CDR3 protein: CASSYQGNTIYF

J gene: TRBJ2-1
CDR3 length: 15
V gene: TRBV7-3
D gene: TRBD2
clone size: -
CDR3 DNA: TGTGCCAGCAGCCCAGGGACTAGCGGGAGAAGTGAGCAGTTCTTC
CDR3 protein: CASSPGTSGRSEQFF

J gene: TRBJ2-5
CDR3 length: 13
V gene: TRBV7-9
D gene: -
clone size: -
CDR3 DNA: TGTGCCAGCAGCCGAGACTTGCAAGAGACCCAGTACTTC
CDR3 protein: CASSRDLQETQYF

J gene: TRBJ1-1
CDR3 length: 14
V gene: TRBV2
D gene: TRBD1
clone size: -
CDR3 DNA: TGTGCCAGCAGTGAGGCGGCAGGGGGGATTGAAGCTTTCTTT
CDR3 protein: CASSEAAGGIEAFF

J gene: TRBJ2-7
CDR3 length: 12
V gene: TRBV6-5
D gene: TRBD1
clone size: -
CDR3 DNA: TGTGCCATCGGGACAGGGCGGTACGAGCAGTACTTC
CDR3 protein: CAIGTGRYEQYF

J gene: TRBJ2-1
CDR3 length: 14
V gene: TRBV27
D gene: -
clone size: -
CDR3 DNA: TGTGCCAGCAGTTTGGTGGGTGGCTACAATGAGCAGTTCTTC
CDR3 protein: CASSLVGGYNEQFF

J gene: TRBJ1-1
CDR3 length: 13
V gene: TRBV19
D gene: -
clone size: -
CDR3 DNA: TGTGCCAGTAGTGTTAACCAAAACACTGAAGCTTTCTTT
CDR3 protein: CASSVNQNTEAFF

J gene: TRBJ2-3
CDR3 length: 15
V gene: TRBV18
D gene: TRBD1
clone size: -
CDR3 DNA: TGTGCCAGCTCACCGTACAGGGGGAGGACAGATACGCAGTATTTT
CDR3 protein: CASSPYRGRTDTQYF